This entry concerns a single T cell receptor beta chain. The CDR3 extends over 18 amino acids. V shed 4 bases, J shed 1 base, and the junction held 10 bases outside the gene matches. The germline V gene has CDR1 MGHRA and CDR2 YSYEKL. The table came from immunoSEQ multiplex PCR; TCRdb's copy has only in-frame clones and leaves some out. The data contain about 6,000 clones, 82% of them singletons. The record originates from a study of PD-1 blockade in classical Hodgkin lymphoma. Every patient had relapsed following autologous stem cell transplantation, and cohorts differed in brentuximab vedotin exposure. Magnetic negative selection was used to purify CD8+ T cells from thawed PBMCs.

The source material was CD8+ T cells from blood, sampled at baseline. This TCR derives from a human donor with classical Hodgkin lymphoma. The rearrangement joins TRBV4-1 to TRBJ2-3; 11 bases fit TRBD2. CDR3 nucleotide sequence: TGCGCCAGCAGCCCAGTAAGCACTAGCGGGGGAGGCACAGATACGCAGTATTTT. Translated: CASSPVSTSGGGTDTQYF.